The clone carrying this T cell receptor (beta chain) was seen at least ten times. Antigen specificity is unknown. Using quantitative 5'-RACE with molecular barcodes, the authors made TCR beta libraries. TCRdb reprocessed the 5' RACE reads with MiXCR, giving one entry per CDR3 protein. Here the sample spans 180,000 or so distinct CDR3 sequences, 11% being singletons. The CDR3 runs to 15 residues. Germline CDR1 PRHDT, CDR2 FYEKMQ (reference sequence). V was clipped by 1 base and J by 1 base, with 10 bases between them. This specimen comes from a study of CD8 T cells in ankylosing spondylitis. General study points: Seven or eight highly homologous variants formed a TCR beta motif that appeared characteristic of ankylosing spondylitis blood. Clones tied to disease were said to be significantly enriched in matched ankylosing spondylitis synovial fluid.

The sequencing input was blood, either unsorted or a sorted T cell fraction (not recorded which). The V gene is TRBV13, the J gene TRBJ1-1, with a weak D call TRBD1 (5 bases). The receptor was derived from a male donor with ankylosing spondylitis or in good health (not recorded which). The CDR3, as DNA: TGTGCCAGCAGCTTAGACGGGACGGGGAACACTGAAGCTTTCTTT. This codes for CASSLDGTGNTEAFF.